This T cell receptor beta chain was identified during a study of control samples from healthy donors and cancer patients. This CDR3 is 15 amino acids long. Germline CDR1 SQVTM, CDR2 ANQGSEA. With 4 bases clipped from V and 2 bases from J, the junction kept 11 bases outside the gene matches. TCRdb's table, derived via immunoSEQ multiplex PCR, lists solely in-frame clones and lacks some. The data contain about 49,000 clones, approximately 92% of them singletons. The chain links TRBV29-1 to TRBJ2-7; TRBD1 matches 7 bases. Material for sequencing was PBMCs. The receptor was derived from a man aged 30 to 39 with colorectal cancer. The CDR3 region has the DNA TGCAGCGTTGCTGCAACCGGGACAGCTCCCTACGAGCAGTACTTC. Its protein product is CSVAATGTAPYEQYF.